The present T cell receptor beta chain was sequenced within a study of molecular identifiers for immune sequencing clone quantification. Notes on the study in general: Highly expanded clone sizes could be underestimated by identical TCR molecules sharing a barcode.

TCRdb reprocessed the PCR reads with MiXCR, giving one entry per CDR3 protein. The sample lists over 600,000 distinct CDR3 sequences; about 20% were seen once. The sample holds many counts of this clonotype. The antigen is undetermined. The germline V gene has CDR1 MNHEY and CDR2 SMNVEV (reference sequence). The V and J ends lost 5 bases and 5 bases, in that order; junction bases with no gene match: 9. The CDR3 has 15 residues. Sequencing was carried out using naive CD8+ T cells from blood, with Jurkat cell RNA spiked in. The subset was: FACS-sorted CD8+CD4-CCR7+CD45RA+ naive T cells. The V and J genes are TRBV27 and TRBJ2-7; 10 positions match TRBD1. The TCR sequence derives from a human donor in good health. Some libraries in this study had Jurkat cell RNA spiked in. The CDR3 bases are TGTGCCAGCAGTCAGTGGACAGGGGGGTCGGACGAGCAGTACTTC. Its protein product is CASSQWTGGSDEQYF.